This paragraph reports one T cell receptor beta chain. Enrolment of Seattle patients took place during active infection, and they were followed longitudinally. The record originates from a study of blood T cell repertoires in COVID-19. Study-level background: Sites across the United States, Italy and Spain contributed samples from acute and convalescent COVID-19. From T cells, B-cell-depleted T cells, or PBMCs came the material, which was cDNA or gDNA.

The CDR3 loop spans 14 amino acids. Per germline, CDR1 SEHNR and CDR2 FQNEAQ (reference sequence). Trimming shortened V by 10 bases and J by 0 bases, and 15 bases separated the two germline ends. Original processing notes: Estimated nucleated cell counts came from reference gene primer amplification. The assay was immunoSEQ multiplex PCR, and TCRdb's table has in-frame clones only and misses some. V and J calls and clone size come straight from that table; D and trimming were deduced from the DNA. The sample lists approximately 500,000 clones, about 88% occurring once. The sample comprised peripheral blood. The receptor's source is a man younger than 35 with COVID-19, enrolled during active disease. The V and J genes are TRBV7-9 and TRBJ1-1, with D unclear. The CDR3 DNA sequence: TGTGCCACCTCAACGACACTTATGAACACTGAAGCTTTCTTT. This encodes CATSTTLMNTEAFF.